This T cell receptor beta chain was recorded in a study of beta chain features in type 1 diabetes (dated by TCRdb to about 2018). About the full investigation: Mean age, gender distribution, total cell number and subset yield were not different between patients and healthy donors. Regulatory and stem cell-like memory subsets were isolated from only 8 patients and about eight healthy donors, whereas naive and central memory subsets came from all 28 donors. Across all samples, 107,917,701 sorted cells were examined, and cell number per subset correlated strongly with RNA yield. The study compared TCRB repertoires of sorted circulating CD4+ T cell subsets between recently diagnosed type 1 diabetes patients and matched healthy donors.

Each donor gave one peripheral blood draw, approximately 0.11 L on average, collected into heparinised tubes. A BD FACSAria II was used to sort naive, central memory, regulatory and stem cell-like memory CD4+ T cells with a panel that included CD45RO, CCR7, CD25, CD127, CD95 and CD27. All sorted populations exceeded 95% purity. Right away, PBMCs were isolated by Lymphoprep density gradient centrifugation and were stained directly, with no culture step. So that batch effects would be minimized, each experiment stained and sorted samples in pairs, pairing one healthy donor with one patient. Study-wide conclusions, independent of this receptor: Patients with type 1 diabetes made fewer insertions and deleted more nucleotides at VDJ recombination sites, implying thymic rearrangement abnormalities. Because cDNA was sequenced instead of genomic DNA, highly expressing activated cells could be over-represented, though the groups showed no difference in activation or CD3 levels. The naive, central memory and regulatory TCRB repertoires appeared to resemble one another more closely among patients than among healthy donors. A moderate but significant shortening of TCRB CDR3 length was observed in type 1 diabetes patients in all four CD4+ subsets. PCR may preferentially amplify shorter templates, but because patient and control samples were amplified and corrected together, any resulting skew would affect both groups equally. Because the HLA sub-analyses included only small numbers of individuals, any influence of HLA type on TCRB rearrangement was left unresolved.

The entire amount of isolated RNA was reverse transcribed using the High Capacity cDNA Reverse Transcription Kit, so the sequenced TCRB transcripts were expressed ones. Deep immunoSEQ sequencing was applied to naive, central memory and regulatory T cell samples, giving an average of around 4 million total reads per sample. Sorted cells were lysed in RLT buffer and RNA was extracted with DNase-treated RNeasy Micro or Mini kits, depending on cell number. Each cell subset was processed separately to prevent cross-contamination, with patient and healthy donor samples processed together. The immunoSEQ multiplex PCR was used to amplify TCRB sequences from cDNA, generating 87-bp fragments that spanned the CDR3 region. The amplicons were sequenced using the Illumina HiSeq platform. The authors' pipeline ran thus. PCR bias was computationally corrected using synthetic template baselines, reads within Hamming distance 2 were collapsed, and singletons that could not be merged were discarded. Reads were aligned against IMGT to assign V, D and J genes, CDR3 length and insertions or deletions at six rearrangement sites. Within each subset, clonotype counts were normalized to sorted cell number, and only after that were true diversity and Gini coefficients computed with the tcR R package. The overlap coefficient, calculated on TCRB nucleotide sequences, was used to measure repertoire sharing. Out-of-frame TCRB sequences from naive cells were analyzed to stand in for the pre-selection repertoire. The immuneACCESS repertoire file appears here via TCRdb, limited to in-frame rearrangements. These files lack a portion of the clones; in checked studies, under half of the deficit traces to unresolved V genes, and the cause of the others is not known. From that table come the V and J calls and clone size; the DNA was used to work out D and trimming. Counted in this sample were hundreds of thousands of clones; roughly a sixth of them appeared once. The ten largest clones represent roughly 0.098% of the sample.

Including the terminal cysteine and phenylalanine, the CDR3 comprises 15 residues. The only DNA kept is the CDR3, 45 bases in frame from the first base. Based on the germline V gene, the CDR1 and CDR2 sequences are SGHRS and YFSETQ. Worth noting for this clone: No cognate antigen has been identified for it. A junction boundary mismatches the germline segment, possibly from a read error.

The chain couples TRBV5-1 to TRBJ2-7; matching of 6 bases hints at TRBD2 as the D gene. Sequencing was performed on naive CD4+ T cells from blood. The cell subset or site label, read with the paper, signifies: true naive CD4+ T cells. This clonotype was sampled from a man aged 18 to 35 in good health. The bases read TGCGCCAGCAGATTGGCCGGGACTCAGTCCTACGAGCAGTACTTC. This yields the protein CASRLAGTQSYEQYF.